This TCR beta chain was observed in a study of T cell responses to AZD1222 COVID-19 vaccine. Study observations and caveats: Repertoires were obtained only post-peak T cell response. After two AZD1222 doses, spike-specific TCR breadth and depth rose versus day 0. Clonal diversity was possibly underestimated, and the donors were mostly white British, with more females. Among spike-specific TCRs, nearly half reportedly target unmutated variant regions.

Regarding this clone: Its specificity is not known.

The table came from immunoSEQ multiplex PCR; TCRdb's copy has only in-frame clones and leaves some out. The top ten clones hold approximately 20% of a sample with about 150,000 clones, under 95% of them seen once. V was cut by 5 bases and J by 1 base, with 8 bases left in between. Per the germline V gene, CDR1 is SGHTA and CDR2 is FQGTGA. The CDR3 is 13 residues long. The receptor's source is an adult in good health. The J gene is TRBJ2-5, the V gene TRBV7-3; D not resolved. Sequenced here: peripheral blood, sampled on day 0 of AZD1222 vaccination. The CDR3 sequence is CASSLGIQETQYF. The CDR3 nucleotides read TGTGCCAGCAGCCTAGGGATCCAAGAGACCCAGTACTTC.